This T cell receptor beta chain was documented in a study of cytomegalovirus exposure and HLA in healthy donors (dated by TCRdb to 2016 to 2017). In terms of the full investigation: An earlier analysis of more than 550 of the donors reported 276 Gb of sequence data and 117 million unique TCR beta sequences obtained from about 200 million T cells. Around 320 gigabases of sequencing data and some 85 million unique TCR sequences were included in an early release covering around 600 HLA-typed donors. Of the roughly 400 genotyped donors, approximately 82% fell in the genetic ancestry cluster associated with self-reported Caucasian donors. The study aimed to test whether signatures of past pathogen exposure could be identified by cataloging public T cell receptors. Using immunosequencing, the study profiled T cell repertoires from 640 or so subjects and related those repertoires to cytomegalovirus serostatus. In addition to the first cohort of 666 subjects, a separate validation cohort of 100 to 150 different subjects was used. To predict cytomegalovirus infection status, the study brought together high-throughput TCR immunosequencing, statistical association of individual TCRs with disease status, and machine learning. In a later analysis, previously published TCR beta repertoires from 550 to 750 donors were re-analyzed and high-resolution HLA genotyping was added so that TCR occurrence patterns could be studied. Rather than drawing on any new phenotypic data, the later analysis identified candidate immune exposures from TCR beta sequences and the way those sequences occurred across donors. To decide whether each TCR beta V gene segment behaved as functional or pseudogenic, an earlier analysis of 587 of the donors relied on high-throughput TCR beta sequencing. Donor age, sex, ethnicity and CMV serostatus were compiled alongside the repertoire data. Genome-wide SNP genotypes for about 65% of the 666 donors were used in a later genetic analysis, which treated that subset as a discovery cohort. Every repertoire in the discovery cohort had been generated on one and the same sequencing platform. HLA typing included class I and class II loci at four-digit resolution. Typing coverage differed by locus: A, B, C, DRB1 and DQB1 were typed in roughly 629-630 donors, DQA1 in 522, DPA1 in around 610, and DPB1 in just under 490. Several DR-DQ haplotypes were handled as single units for association and clustering because linkage in the cohort was strong. Across under 500 genotyped donors of the cohort, an average of 235,054 unique TCR beta nucleotide sequences per donor were sequenced, and roughly a sixth of those sequences were non-productive.

In the case of this clone: This clone's antigen is unknown.

Libraries were prepared through the immunoSEQ multiplex PCR assay. For the multiplex PCR, a mixture combining 60 forward primers for TCR Vbeta segments and 13 reverse primers for TCR Jbeta segments was used. The CDR3 region of rearranged TCR beta genes was amplified from genomic DNA with a multiplex PCR assay. On the Illumina HiSeq System, the amplified TCR beta libraries were sequenced as 87-base-pair reads. The authors' analysis ran thus. A later analysis counted tens of millions of unique TCR beta chains across the roughly 700 repertoires, and some 11 million of these chains were shared by at least two donors. To remove PCR and sequencing errors, raw reads were error-corrected and collapsed into unique sequences using a nearest-neighbor algorithm that merged closely related sequences. To assign V, D and J gene segments, CDR3 sequences were aligned to IMGT reference sequences. For a sequence to be retained, at least a six-nucleotide match to both a V gene segment and a J gene segment was required. A rearrangement was called productive if the CDR3 had no stop codons and remained in frame with V and J, and every other rearrangement was called non-productive. CDR3 was defined according to IMGT convention as the region running from the second conserved V-encoded cysteine to the conserved J-encoded phenylalanine. In an earlier analysis of roughly 610 of the donors, sequences lacking an unambiguous match to a single V gene segment were excluded. In an earlier analysis of a few hundred of the donors, a V segment was called functional when productive rearrangements were above 56.7%, and segregating when the standard deviation between donors exceeded 5%. A statistical classification framework was built to diagnose cytomegalovirus status from the catalog of TCR beta chain sequences. V and J gene assignment, in a later analysis, came from comparing TCR nucleotide sequences with IMGT/GENE-DB human TR gene sequences. A later analysis assigned CDR3 sequences and most-parsimonious VDJ recombination scenarios with the TCRdist pipeline. A later analysis defined each TCR beta chain by its CDR3 amino acid sequence plus V-gene family, and excluded reads lacking a unique V-gene family. In a later analysis, several hundred highly shared, low-generation-probability nucleotide sequences were removed to address suspected cross-contamination and a sequencing artifact. In a later analysis, a clonal expansion index was calculated for each public chain from normalized within-repertoire ranks of inferred template counts. A later analysis computed generation probabilities with a VDJ recombination model fitted to out-of-frame rearrangements, and checked the results against IGoR. A later analysis scored TCR-TCR, TCR-HLA and TCR-CMV co-occurrence with hypergeometric tests, applying a repertoire-size bias correction to TCR pairs. False discovery rates were estimated in a later analysis by permuting HLA or CMV assignments 20 times. In a later analysis, co-occurring TCRs were grouped using DBSCAN, with TCRdist sequence similarity added in when clustering inside HLA-allele-positive subsets. Co-occurrence clustering excluded repertoires with fewer than 30,000 or more than 120,000 public chains, plus five with anomalous nucleotide sharing. The immuneACCESS repertoire file appears here via TCRdb, limited to in-frame rearrangements. These files lack a portion of the clones; in checked studies, under half of the deficit traces to unresolved V genes, and the cause of the others is not known. For V, J and clone size, that table is used; D and trimming come from the DNA. The sample's table covers around 190,000 clones. The ten largest make up more than 0.75% of the sample.

Overall results and qualifications from the work: Because some donors lacked HLA typing at each locus, the association tests relied only on the typed subset. In this cohort, only TCR beta chains were sequenced, and detectable features were limited by the absence of alpha or paired-chain data. In vitro tests confirmed that a few of the cytomegalovirus-associated TCR beta chains recognize cytomegalovirus antigens. It was suggested by the authors that the approach could potentially be generalized to other disease states and immunological phenotypes. Strong co-occurrence of HLA alleles, especially DR and DQ, made assigning TCR associations to individual alleles difficult. In an earlier analysis of 500 to 650 of the donors, most TCR beta V segments appeared in productive rearrangements about 87% or about 30% of the time, broadly matching IMGT annotations. Roughly uniform sequencing depth across donors was assumed in presence/absence analyses, although this assumption may not hold. A further reported finding was that TCR beta sequences accurately predicted the HLA-A and HLA-B alleles for most subjects in the first cohort. Immune exposure information for the cohort was limited to CMV serostatus. Correlated functional status among segregating V segments might be attributable to linkage disequilibrium, but an unknown experimental factor could not be ruled out. The earlier analysis of nearly 600 of the donors excluded roughly 17 rarely observed V segments, including chromosome 9 orphons, because counts were too low. According to a later analysis, TCR association rates differed among HLA loci, with DRB1 alleles showing the most associated TCRs and HLA-C alleles showing the fewest. In a later analysis, most CMV-associated TCR beta chains were found to appear HLA-restricted, with HLA associations seemingly driven largely by CMV exposure. According to a later genetic analysis, donors in an Asian-associated ancestry cluster had fewer N-insertions in productive TCRs than the approximately 700-donor mean. Cytomegalovirus status was reported to be diagnosed by the classifier with high specificity and sensitivity in both the original and validation cohorts. An association between a missense DCLRE1C variant and V-gene and J-gene trimming of TCR beta chains was found in a later genetic analysis and replicated in an independent cohort. A cluster of highly shared sequence variants was judged likely to represent a technical artifact of the sequencing pipeline. A later analysis reported that several top co-occurrence clusters appeared linked to parvovirus B19, influenza, CMV and Epstein-Barr virus. In a later analysis, over 15,000 TCR beta sequences were associated with specific HLA alleles at a false discovery rate of 0.05. A later analysis found that HLA-associated TCR beta chains were more clonally expanded and had lower generation probabilities than equally common non-associated chains. Most TCR sequences were observed very rarely across donors, whereas some public TCRs were present in many individuals. The study listed 150 to 200 TCR beta chains as associated with cytomegalovirus.

The cohort consisted of hundreds of healthy bone marrow donors. At the time of sampling, every cohort member was nominally healthy, though immune exposures that went unrecorded were likely present. The donor tested CMV seropositive, placing the donor among the approximately 290 seropositive members of the cohort. A peripheral blood sample was collected from each donor, and TCR beta sequencing was performed on peripheral blood mononuclear cells. Genomic DNA extraction from the blood cell samples was performed with the Qiagen DNeasy Blood Extraction Kit. Sequencing used PBMCs. This clonotype originated in a woman in her thirties in good health and CMV-seropositive.

The CDR3 protein: CASSYGPVSNQPQHF. The base sequence is TGTGCCAGCAGTTATGGGCCCGTTAGCAATCAGCCCCAGCATTTT. This receptor chain uses TRBV6-5 and TRBJ1-5, with the identity of the D gene unclear. CDR1 is given as MNHEY and CDR2 as SVGAGI, both from the germline V gene. A distance of 9 bases separates the germline ends of V and J, which lose 3 bases and 0 bases respectively. From cysteine to phenylalanine, the CDR3 is 15 amino acids long. Just CDR3 DNA is preserved here, 45 bases in frame from base 1.